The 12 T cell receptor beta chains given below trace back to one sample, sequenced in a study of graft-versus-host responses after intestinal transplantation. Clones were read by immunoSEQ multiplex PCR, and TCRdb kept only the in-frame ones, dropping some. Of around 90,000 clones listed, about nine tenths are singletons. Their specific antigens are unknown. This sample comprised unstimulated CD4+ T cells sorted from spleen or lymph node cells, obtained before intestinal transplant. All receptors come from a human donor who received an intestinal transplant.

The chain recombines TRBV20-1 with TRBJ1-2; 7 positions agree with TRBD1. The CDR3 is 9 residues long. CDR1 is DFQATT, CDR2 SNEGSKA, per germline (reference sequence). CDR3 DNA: TGCGGGACAGCCCCTGGCTACACCTTC. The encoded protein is CGTAPGYTF.

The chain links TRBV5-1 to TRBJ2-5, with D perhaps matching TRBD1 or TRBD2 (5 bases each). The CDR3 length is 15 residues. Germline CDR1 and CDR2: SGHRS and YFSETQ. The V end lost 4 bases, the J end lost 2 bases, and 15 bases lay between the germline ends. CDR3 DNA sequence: TGCGCCAGCAGCGTTTCCGGGACCCAGCAAGAGACCCAGTACTTC. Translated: CASSVSGTQQETQYF. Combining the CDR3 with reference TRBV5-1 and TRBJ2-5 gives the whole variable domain KAGVTQTPRYLIKTRGQQVTLSCSPISGHRSVSWYQQTPGQGLQFLFEYFSETQRNKGNFPGRFSGRQFSNSRSEMNVSTLELGDSALYLCASSVSGTQQETQYFGPGTRLLVL.

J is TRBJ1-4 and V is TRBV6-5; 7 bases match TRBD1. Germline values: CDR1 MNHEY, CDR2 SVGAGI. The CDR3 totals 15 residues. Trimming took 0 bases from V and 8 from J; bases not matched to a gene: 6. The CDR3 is CASSYSTGAGEKLFF. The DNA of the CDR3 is TGTGCCAGCAGTTACTCAACAGGGGCAGGGGAAAAACTGTTTTTT.

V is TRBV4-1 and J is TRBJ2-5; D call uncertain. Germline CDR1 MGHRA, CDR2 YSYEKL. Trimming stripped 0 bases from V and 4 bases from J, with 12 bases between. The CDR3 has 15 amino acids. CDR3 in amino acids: CASSQESARVETQYF. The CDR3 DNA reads TGCGCCAGCAGCCAAGAGTCAGCTAGAGTAGAGACCCAGTACTTC.

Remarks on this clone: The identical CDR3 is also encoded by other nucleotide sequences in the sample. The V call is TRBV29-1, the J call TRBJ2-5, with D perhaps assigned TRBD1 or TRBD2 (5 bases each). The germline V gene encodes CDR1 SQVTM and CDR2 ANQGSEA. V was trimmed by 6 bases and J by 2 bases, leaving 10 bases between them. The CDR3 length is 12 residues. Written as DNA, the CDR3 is TGCAGCGTCGGGACGGGACAAGAGACCCAGTACTTC. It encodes CSVGTGQETQYF.

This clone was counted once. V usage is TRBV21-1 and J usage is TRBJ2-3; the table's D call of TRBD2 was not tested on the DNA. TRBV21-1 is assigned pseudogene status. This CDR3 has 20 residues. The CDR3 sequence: CASSARLARVQALGTDTQYF. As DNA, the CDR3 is TGTGCCAGCAGCGCGAGACTAGCGAGAGTACAAGCGTTGGGCACAGATACGCAGTATTTT.

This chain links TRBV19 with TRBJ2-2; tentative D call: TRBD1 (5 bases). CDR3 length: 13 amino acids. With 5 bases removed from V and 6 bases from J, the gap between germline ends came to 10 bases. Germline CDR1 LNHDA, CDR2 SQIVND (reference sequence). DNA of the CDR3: TGTGCCAGTAGTGTTGGGGCCCCCGGGGAGCTGTTTTTT. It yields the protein CASSVGAPGELFF.

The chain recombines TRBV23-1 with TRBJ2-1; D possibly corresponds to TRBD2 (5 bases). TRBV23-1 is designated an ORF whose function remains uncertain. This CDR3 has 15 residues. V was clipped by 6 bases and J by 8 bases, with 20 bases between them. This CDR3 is CASRLITIPGDEQFF. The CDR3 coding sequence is TGCGCCAGCAGATTGATCACCATACCCGGGGATGAGCAGTTCTTC.

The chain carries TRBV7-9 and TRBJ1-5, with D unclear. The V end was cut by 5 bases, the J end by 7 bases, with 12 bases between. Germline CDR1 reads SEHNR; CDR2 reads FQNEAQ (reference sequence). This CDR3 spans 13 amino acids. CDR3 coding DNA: TGTGCCAGCAGCCCAAGAACCGGGCAGCCCCAGCATTTT. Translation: CASSPRTGQPQHF.

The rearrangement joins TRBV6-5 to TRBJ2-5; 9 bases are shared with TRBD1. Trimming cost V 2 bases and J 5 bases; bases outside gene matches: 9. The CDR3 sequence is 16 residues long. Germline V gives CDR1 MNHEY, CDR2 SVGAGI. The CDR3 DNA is TGTGCCAGCAGTTACGGGGGCGGGACAGGGTGGGAGACCCAGTACTTC. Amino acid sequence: CASSYGGGTGWETQYF.

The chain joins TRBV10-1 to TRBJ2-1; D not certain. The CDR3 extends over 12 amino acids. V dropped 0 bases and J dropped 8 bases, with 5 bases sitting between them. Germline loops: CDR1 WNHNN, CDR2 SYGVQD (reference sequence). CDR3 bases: TGCGCCAGCAGTGAGTCATTCGATGAGCAGTTCTTC. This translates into CASSESFDEQFF.

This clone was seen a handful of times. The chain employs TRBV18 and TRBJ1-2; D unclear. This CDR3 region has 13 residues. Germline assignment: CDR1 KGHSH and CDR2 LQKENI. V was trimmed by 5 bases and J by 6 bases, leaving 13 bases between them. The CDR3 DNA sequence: TGTGCCAGCTCATCCTGGGGTGAGGATGGCTACACCTTC. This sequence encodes CASSSWGEDGYTF.